Listed below are T cell receptor beta chains from one sample, sequenced in a study of tumor-infiltrating lymphocytes in localized non-small cell lung cancer. The table came from immunoSEQ multiplex PCR; TCRdb's copy has only in-frame clones and leaves some out. Here the sample spans more than 12,000 clones, nearly 70% being singletons. The sequencing sample was made of uninvolved lung tissue not adjacent to the tumor. The source is a human donor with non-small cell lung cancer. Each CDR3 is given with its conserved first and last residue. The D gene is left open where the match is weak. A row's size may be missing; if present it is once, few, many or a size class.

abundance	d_gene	v_gene	j_gene	CDR3nt	CDR3aa
-	-	TRBV19	TRBJ2-6	TGTGCCAGTAGTACGACATCTGCTGGGGCCAACGTCCTGACTTTC	CASSTTSAGANVLTF
-	-	TRBV4-2	TRBJ1-2	TGTGCCAGCAGCCAAGTGGGTCCGGTTGGTGGTAGTGGCTACACCTTC	CASSQVGPVGGSGYTF
-	TRBD2	TRBV7-2	TRBJ2-2	TGTGCCAGCAGCCCGGGACTATATAACACCGGGGAGCTGTTTTTT	CASSPGLYNTGELFF
-	-	TRBV7-6	TRBJ2-5	TGTGCCAGCAGCTTGGGTAGCGGCCTACAAGAGACCCAGTACTTC	CASSLGSGLQETQYF
-	-	TRBV15	TRBJ2-5	TGTGCCACCAGCAGGGGAGGAGAAGAGACCCAGTACTTC	CATSRGGEETQYF
-	TRBD1	TRBV7-8	TRBJ1-4	TGTGCCAGCAGCTTAGAGGCCAGGGGGTTTGCAAAACTGTTTTTT	CASSLEARGFAKLFF
-	-	TRBV11-3	TRBJ2-2	TGTGCCAGCAGCGACCGCGGAGGGCCGGCCGGGGAGCTGTTTTTT	CASSDRGGPAGELFF
-	-	TRBV2	TRBJ1-1	TGTGCCAGCAGTTCCGTCACTGAAGCTTTCTTT	CASSSVTEAFF
once	TRBD2	TRBV6-1	TRBJ2-5	TGTGCCAGCAGTGAATTGGGACTAGTGTTGGAGACCCAGTACTTC	CASSELGLVLETQYF
-	TRBD2	TRBV28	TRBJ2-1	TGTGCCAGCAGAGTGACTAGCGGGGGGGACCACAATGAGCAGTTCTTC	CASRVTSGGDHNEQFF
-	-	TRBV28	TRBJ2-7	TGTGCCAGCAGTTCCCCAGCGACTAGTAGGGACTACGAGCAGTACTTC	CASSSPATSRDYEQYF
medium-sized	TRBD2	TRBV7-3	TRBJ2-1	TGTGCCAGCAGCTTCGGGACTAGCGGGAGGGCCATCAATGAGCAGTTCTTC	CASSFGTSGRAINEQFF
-	-	TRBV4-3	TRBJ2-6	TGCGCCAGCAGCCAAGGGGTCTTTTCCTCTGGGGCCAACGTCCTGACTTTC	CASSQGVFSSGANVLTF
once	-	TRBV7-2	TRBJ2-1	TGTGCCAGCAGCTCCGTGGGGCTAGGACGCAATGAGCAGTTCTTC	CASSSVGLGRNEQFF
few	TRBD2	TRBV4-1	TRBJ2-2	TGCGCCAGCAGCCAAGAGGCTAGCGGGGGGTCCACCGGGGAGCTGTTTTTT	CASSQEASGGSTGELFF
few	TRBD1	TRBV30	TRBJ2-6	TGTGCCTCCGGGACAGGGGGCTCTGGGGCCAACGTCCTGACTTTC	CASGTGGSGANVLTF
-	-	TRBV6-4	TRBJ2-3	TGTGCCAGCAGTGGGGGCCAGAGCACAGATACGCAGTATTTT	CASSGGQSTDTQYF
-	-	TRBV28	TRBJ2-3	TGTGCCAGCAGATTAGGGGGGTATCTGGATACGCAGTATTTT	CASRLGGYLDTQYF
-	-	TRBV5-4	TRBJ1-2	TGTGCCAGCAGCTTGGACGGGGTGTATGGCTACACCTTC	CASSLDGVYGYTF
few	TRBD1	TRBV27	TRBJ2-6	TGTGCCAGCAGGTGGACAGGGGGCTCGGAAGGGGCCAACGTCCTGACTTTC	CASRWTGGSEGANVLTF
once	-	TRBV5-1	TRBJ2-2	TGCGCCAGCAGCTTGGCTAGCAGCACCGGGGAGCTGTTTTTT	CASSLASSTGELFF
-	-	TRBV7-2	TRBJ2-7	TGTGCCAGCAGCTTAGGGAAGGTTACCGAGCAGTACTTC	CASSLGKVTEQYF
hyperexpanded	-	TRBV10-3	TRBJ2-1	TGTGCCATCGGCGGCAGTAGTCATGAGCAGTTCTTC	CAIGGSSHEQFF